This TCR beta chain came from a study of shared clonotypes between healthy human individuals (TCRdb year 2020). Regarding the research as a whole: The cohort included three men and a couple of women between 18 and 49 years of age. For each donor, CD4 naive and CD4 memory were each run on three plates, CD8 naive on two plates, and CD8 memory on one plate. To estimate repertoire size and how much clonotypes are shared between individuals, the study performed deep sequencing of blood TCR repertoires from 4 to 6 healthy adults. Libraries were prepared and TCR repertoires were sequenced by different laboratories using diverse techniques, in order to increase sequencing depth and limit assay-specific biases. Leukapheresis yielded between about 0.85 and 10 billion PBMCs per donor. Results the study describes overall, beyond this receptor: Incomplete sequencing was indicated by rarefaction of sorted-subset datasets, despite the large sequencing depth. The small number of donors limited the genetic and exposure-history diversity represented. Based on pairwise subsampling, the degree of clonotype sharing among donors was expected to be affected by sequencing depth. Higher generation probabilities were observed for clonotypes shared by all four sorted-subset donors than for non-shared clonotypes. Roughly 5% of naive CD4, 3.5% of naive CD8, around 2.3% of memory CD4, and approximately 0.4% of memory CD8 clonotypes were shared across several donors. Naive subsets generally had larger estimated clonotype richness than memory subsets did. Only blood was sampled, and tissue TCR repertoires likely differ from those in blood.

Based on the germline V gene (reference sequence), the CDR1 and CDR2 sequences are LNHDA and SQIVND. The CDR3 measures 17 amino acids from cysteine to phenylalanine. Here the CDR3 DNA is all that survives: 51 bases in frame from base 1. V and J lose 5 bases and 4 bases, and a span of 24 bases separates them. CD8 naive samples consisted of CD45RO-negative cells that were positively selected for CCR7, yielding a CD45RA+CCR7+ population without TemRA cells. The donors were healthy, HIV-negative adults who had no recently reported acute infections or vaccinations. Every donor was a Caucasian adult living in Nashville, Tennessee, USA. Blood was obtained by leukapheresis, after which PBMCs were separated by Ficoll-Histopaque density gradient centrifugation and cryopreserved in liquid nitrogen vapor phase. Purity and quantity of every magnetically sorted T cell population were checked by analytical flow cytometry. Genomic DNA was isolated from every sorted fraction and measured by UV absorbance on a Nanodrop 2000c.

In the case of this clone: The target of this receptor is not known. No clone much larger than this one lies a single base away; base qualities are absent.

TCR CDR3 regions were amplified from genomic DNA by multiplex PCR using the deep immunoSEQ assay. Extracted genomic DNA from each cell subset was distributed evenly across all wells of several immunoSEQ 96-well plates, and each plate was treated as a replicate. For sorted subsets, around 0.2 ug of genomic DNA, equivalent to around 29,000 T cell genomes, went into each replicate PCR. The purified libraries were quantified using a Qubit 3.0 fluorometer, sized with a Bioanalyzer 2100, and then quantified again using the KAPA Library Quantification kit. Each immunoSEQ 96-well plate was sequenced on its own single-read 150-cycle Illumina NextSeq 550 flow cell. The study's own analysis went as follows. Because the immunoSEQ output held only junctional sequences and lacked quality scores, the filtering could not match the filtering applied to full-length reads. To assign V/J genes and CDR3, sequences were annotated using PyIR, a Python wrapper for IgBLAST v1.9, with IMGT germline references. Reads with weak V/J assignments (E-value above 1e-6), missing CDR3, stop codons, out-of-frame junctions, or ambiguous translated residues were removed. V3J clonotypes were defined by identical inferred V gene, J gene, and CDR3 amino acid sequence. The percentage overlap between two repertoires was calculated by dividing the number of shared unique clonotypes by the size of the smaller repertoire. Repertoire richness was assessed with RTK rarefaction, the Chao1 estimator, and Recon v2.1 estimates of unobserved clonotypes. Generation probabilities for all TCRbeta clonotypes obtained by the gDNA method from a handful of donors were computed using OLGA. Held by TCRdb, this immuneACCESS table contains in-frame sequences only and omits some clones. Under half of the omission traces to an unresolved V gene where checked; the cause of the rest is unknown. The V and J calls and clone size come from that table; D and trimming were worked out from the DNA. The sample includes around 2.1 million clones, with approximately 94% observed a single time. The ten largest account for 1.5% to 2% of the sample.

Sequencing was carried out using naive CD8+ T cells from PBMCs. Reading the label with the study, this specimen's cell subset or site is: CD45RA+CCR7+. This TCR was recovered from a young man in good health. Some clones in this sample may be carry-over from other donors' samples. The chain uses TRBV19 and TRBJ2-7; D gene: possibly TRBD2, on 6 matching bases. The nucleotide sequence reads as follows: TGTGCCAGTAGTCCCGGGGGAAGGGGTCCCCGGAGGTACGAGCAGTACTTC. It translates to CASSPGGRGPRRYEQYF.